Below, 25 T cell receptor beta chains from the same sample are listed, as sequenced in a study of blood T cell repertoires in COVID-19. Using immunoSEQ multiplex PCR, the repertoire was profiled, and TCRdb retains in-frame clones only, with some absent. The sample consists of a few hundred thousand clones, 65% to 90% of them appearing once. Sequencing was carried out using PBMCs or T cells enriched from blood (not recorded which). All receptors come from a middle-aged woman with acute COVID-19.

The V and J genes are TRBV5-1 and TRBJ2-7; perhaps TRBD1 as D (5 bases). This CDR3 has 13 residues. Trimming took 5 bases from V and 4 from J, leaving 13 bases between them. Germline V gene lookup returns CDR1 SGHRS and CDR2 YFSETQ. Written as DNA, the CDR3 is TGCGCCAGCAGTGAGCCTCAGGGTTACGAGCAGTACTTC. Amino acid sequence: CASSEPQGYEQYF.

The genes are TRBV27 and TRBJ2-7; possibly TRBD1 for D (5 bases). Per germline, CDR1 MNHEY and CDR2 SMNVEV (reference sequence). CDR3 length: 13 amino acids. V lost 3 bases, J lost 3 bases, and 9 bases lay in between. CDR3 amino acids: CASSFDSNYEQYF. Here the CDR3 DNA reads TGTGCCAGCAGTTTTGACAGCAACTACGAGCAGTACTTC.

V usage is TRBV2 and J usage is TRBJ2-1, with TRBD2 matching over 11 bases. The V segment lost 6 bases and the J segment 11 bases; nucleotides outside the gene matches: 6. This CDR3 has 13 residues. Germline CDR1 SNHLY, CDR2 FYNNEI. The CDR3 region has the DNA TGTGCCAGCAGCCTCGGACTAGCGGGTCAGCAGTTCTTC. Protein: CASSLGLAGQQFF.

This chain links TRBV9 with TRBJ2-5; D may be TRBD2 (6 bases). The CDR3 has 15 residues. The ends were cut back, 4 bases at V and 2 bases at J, with 15 bases in the middle. The germline V gene has CDR1 SGDLS and CDR2 YYNGEE. CDR3 nucleotides: TGTGCCAGCAGCCCGTGGGGGACTTCACAAGAGACCCAGTACTTC. Its translation is CASSPWGTSQETQYF.

The rearrangement joins TRBV28 to TRBJ1-2; D may be TRBD1 (5 bases). CDR3 size: 16 residues. Between the trimmed V and J ends, which lost 2 bases and 5 bases, there was a span of 18 bases. Germline CDR1 reads MDHEN; CDR2 reads SYDVKM. DNA for the CDR3: TGTGCCAGCAGTTTAGGGATACAGGCGCCTGGGTATGGCTACACCTTC. It is translated as CASSLGIQAPGYGYTF.

The V call is TRBV25-1, the J call TRBJ1-2; a possible D gene is TRBD1 (5 bases). CDR1 and CDR2 from the germline V gene are MGHDK and SYGVNS. Deletions cut 3 bases from V and 6 bases from J, with 11 bases between. The length of the CDR3 is 13 residues. The CDR3 sequence is CASSDWQGDGYTF. CDR3 nucleotide sequence: TGTGCCAGCAGTGATTGGCAGGGCGATGGCTACACCTTC.

The rearrangement links TRBV19 to TRBJ2-7; D gene unclear. In germline, CDR1 is LNHDA, CDR2 SQIVND (reference sequence). The CDR3 loop spans 15 amino acids. Trimming stripped 1 base from V and 1 base from J, with 11 bases between. The CDR3 here is CASSIGQVKSYEQYF. CDR3 sequence (DNA): TGTGCCAGTAGTATAGGCCAGGTTAAGTCCTACGAGCAGTACTTC.

The chain has TRBV6-5 and TRBJ2-7; TRBD2 is a possible D gene (5 bases). This CDR3 contains 14 residues. Per germline, CDR1 MNHEY and CDR2 SVGAGI. V was shortened by 6 bases and J by 2 bases, with 14 bases between the two germline ends. The CDR3 DNA reads TGTGCCAGCAGCGAGGGATTGGTCCCCTACGAGCAGTACTTC. Residues: CASSEGLVPYEQYF.

The V call is TRBV4-3, the J call TRBJ2-2; D ambiguous. The CDR3 spans 16 residues. Germline assignment: CDR1 LGHNA and CDR2 YSLEER. V lost 4 bases and J lost 2, with 14 bases in between. The CDR3 region is CASSPRRGYNTGELFF. The DNA of the CDR3 is TGCGCCAGCAGCCCGAGGAGAGGATATAACACCGGGGAGCTGTTTTTT.

V and J are TRBV5-6 and TRBJ1-1, with a tentative D call TRBD1 (5 bases). The CDR3 sequence is 15 residues long. The germline V and J ends were trimmed by 0 bases and 2 bases, with 11 bases remaining between them. The germline gives CDR1 SGHDT, CDR2 YYEEEE. The CDR3 DNA reads TGTGCCAGCAGCTTGGATCGCAGGGTAAACACTGAAGCTTTCTTT. Its translation is CASSLDRRVNTEAFF. Drawing the rest from reference TRBV5-6 and TRBJ1-1, the complete variable domain is DAGVTQSPTHLIKTRGQQVTLRCSPKSGHDTVSWYQQALGQGPQFIFQYYEEEERQRGNFPDRFSGHQFPNYSSELNVNALLLGDSALYLCASSLDRRVNTEAFFGQGTRLTVV.

The rearrangement uses TRBV27 and TRBJ2-1; D perhaps matches TRBD2 (6 bases). The CDR3 is 16 amino acids. V shed 3 bases and J shed 6 bases, with 18 bases lying between them. Germline loops: CDR1 MNHEY, CDR2 SMNVEV (reference sequence). The DNA for the CDR3 is TGTGCCAGCAGTTTCGTCGGGACTCCAGTCTTCAATGAGCAGTTCTTC. This sequence encodes CASSFVGTPVFNEQFF.

This sequence joins TRBV29-1 and TRBJ2-7, with a weak D call TRBD1 (5 bases). The CDR3 is made up of 13 amino acids. Trimming stripped 4 bases from V and 3 bases from J, with 13 bases between. Per the germline V gene, CDR1 is SQVTM and CDR2 is ANQGSEA. CDR3 in DNA: TGCAGCGTTGTGATCCGGACACGCTACGAGCAGTACTTC. As protein: CSVVIRTRYEQYF.

This rearrangement joins TRBV5-1 to TRBJ1-6; possibly TRBD1 for D (6 bases). V gave up 2 bases and J gave up 5 bases, with 8 bases separating them. This CDR3 region has 14 residues. Germline V lookup: CDR1 SGHRS, CDR2 YFSETQ. CDR3 coding DNA: TGCGCCAGCAGCTTCACAGGGAATAATTCACCCCTCCACTTT. Protein sequence: CASSFTGNNSPLHF.

A few counts support this clone. The same CDR3 can be traced to other DNA sequences in this sample. The chain employs TRBV11-2 and TRBJ2-7; 11 nucleotides line up with TRBD2. The trim removed 1 base at V and 3 bases at J, leaving 2 bases unmatched. The CDR3 is 15 residues long. CDR1 SGHAT and CDR2 FQNNGV come from the germline V gene. The CDR3 sequence is CASSLVLAGGYEQYF. The CDR3 coding sequence is TGTGCCAGCAGCTTAGTGCTAGCGGGGGGCTACGAGCAGTACTTC.

The CDR3 loop reads CASSISPGSGGAEAFF. In DNA, the CDR3 is TGTGCCAGTAGTATTTCCCCGGGTTCGGGAGGCGCTGAAGCTTTCTTT. The V call is TRBV19, the J call TRBJ1-1; no clear D gene. CDR1 is LNHDA and CDR2 is SQIVND in the germline V gene (reference sequence). Trimming shortened V by 3 bases and J by 6 bases, and 20 bases separated the two germline ends. This CDR3 has 16 amino acids.

J is TRBJ1-2 and V is TRBV2, with TRBD1 identical over 9 bases. The trim removed 7 bases at V and 4 bases at J, leaving 10 bases unmatched. Germline values: CDR1 SNHLY, CDR2 FYNNEI. The CDR3 has 15 residues. The CDR3 bases are TGTGCCAGCACTTCGAGGACAGGGGTGACCTATGGCTACACCTTC. It yields the protein CASTSRTGVTYGYTF.

This rearrangement joins TRBV7-2 to TRBJ1-3; D is unresolved. V shed 4 bases and J shed 0 bases, with 16 bases lying between them. Germline lookup yields CDR1 SGHTA and CDR2 FQGNSA. The CDR3 has 17 amino acids. The CDR3 bases are TGTGCCAGCAGCTCCCTCTTGGGAGGGCGCTCTGGAAACACCATATATTTT. It encodes CASSSLLGGRSGNTIYF.

This clone appeared a few times. Different DNA sequences within this sample yield the same CDR3. The chain couples TRBV18 to TRBJ2-7, with D perhaps matching TRBD1 (6 bases). The CDR3 has 14 amino acids. The germline V gene encodes CDR1 KGHSH and CDR2 LQKENI. The V end lost 4 bases, the J end lost 0 bases, and 10 bases lay between the germline ends. CDR3 nucleotides: TGTGCCAGCTCACGGGACACCAGCTCCTACGAGCAGTACTTC. It translates to CASSRDTSSYEQYF.

This chain connects TRBV11-1 to TRBJ2-4; TRBD1 aligns across 9 bases. The J segment lost 9 bases and the V segment lost 4 bases, leaving 4 bases of the junction unmatched. The CDR3 is 13 amino acids. Germline V gene data show CDR1 as SGHAT and CDR2 as FQDESV (reference sequence). The CDR3 nucleotides read TGTGCCAGCAGCTCCGACAGGGGGGGCATTCAGTACTTC. This translates into CASSSDRGGIQYF.

The chain joins TRBV28 to TRBJ2-4; the match to TRBD2 covers 12 bases. The junction had 18 bases not matched to a gene; V was cut back by 5 bases and J by 7 bases. CDR1 is MDHEN and CDR2 is SYDVKM in the germline V gene. The CDR3 runs to 19 residues. The CDR3 DNA sequence: TGTGCCAGCAGTCCCCCTCGGACTAGCGGGGAGTTTAAAACGAACATTCAGTACTTC. Encoded protein: CASSPPRTSGEFKTNIQYF.

The V call is TRBV29-1, the J call TRBJ1-3; TRBD1 aligns across 7 bases. CDR1 is SQVTM and CDR2 is ANQGSEA in the germline V gene. The CDR3 loop spans 13 amino acids. The junction had 5 bases not matched to a gene; V was cut back by 7 bases and J by 2 bases. CDR3 nucleotides: TGCAGCGGATCGACAGGGCCTGGAAACACCATATATTTT. It codes for CSGSTGPGNTIYF.

The rearrangement links TRBV18 to TRBJ1-1, with D maybe TRBD1 (5 bases). This CDR3 spans 14 amino acids. Germline CDR1 KGHSH, CDR2 LQKENI. V lost 5 bases and J lost 1, with 11 bases in between. The CDR3 protein is CASSATAQNTEAFF. In DNA form, the CDR3 reads TGTGCCAGCTCAGCGACAGCGCAGAACACTGAAGCTTTCTTT.

The sample holds a few counts of this clone. This chain links TRBV5-1 with TRBJ1-4, with no clear D. The CDR3 consists of 15 residues. CDR1 is SGHRS and CDR2 is YFSETQ in the germline V gene. V gave up 0 bases and J gave up 3 bases, with 9 bases separating them. CDR3 protein: CASSLASGANEKLFF. CDR3 in DNA: TGCGCCAGCAGCTTGGCCAGTGGAGCTAATGAAAAACTGTTTTTT.

The chain links TRBV18 to TRBJ2-7; 12 positions match TRBD2. CDR3 length: 13 residues. V shed 5 bases, J shed 4 bases, and the junction held 0 bases outside the gene matches. Germline CDR1 reads KGHSH; CDR2 reads LQKENI. The chain's CDR3 is CASSGLAGYEQYF. As DNA, the CDR3 is TGTGCCAGCTCAGGACTAGCGGGATACGAGCAGTACTTC.

The chain carries TRBV5-1 and TRBJ1-4; D might be TRBD1 (5 bases). CDR1 and CDR2 from the germline V gene are SGHRS and YFSETQ. This CDR3 is built from 18 residues. Trimming took 2 bases from V and 2 from J, leaving 19 bases between them. The CDR3 sequence: CASSLNLMGRETNEKLFF. Here the CDR3 DNA reads TGCGCCAGCAGCTTAAACCTTATGGGGCGGGAGACTAATGAAAAACTGTTTTTT.